This TCR beta chain was sequenced for a study of T cell responses to AZD1222 COVID-19 vaccine. At the level of the study: Pooling covered second doses at about 4 or about 12 weeks.

The assay was immunoSEQ multiplex PCR, and TCRdb's table has in-frame clones only and misses some. The sample lists 75,000 to 100,000 clones; around 86% were seen once. The study's findings and limits: Baseline seropositivity characterized only a handful of AZD1222 recipients.

With regard to this clone: No antigen is known for it.

This specimen was peripheral blood, taken on day 0 of AZD1222 vaccination. The receptor's source is an adult in good health.

CDR3 nucleotide sequence: TGTGCCAGTAGTCCTGAGGGGGAGTTGGGGATTCAGCCCCAGCATTTT. Residues: CASSPEGELGIQPQHF. V gene TRBV19 combines with J gene TRBJ1-5, with D possibly matching TRBD1 (6 bases). CDR3 length equals 16 residues. Between the trimmed V and J ends, which lost 5 bases and 6 bases, there was a span of 20 bases. Looked up from germline, CDR1 is LNHDA and CDR2 is SQIVND (reference sequence).